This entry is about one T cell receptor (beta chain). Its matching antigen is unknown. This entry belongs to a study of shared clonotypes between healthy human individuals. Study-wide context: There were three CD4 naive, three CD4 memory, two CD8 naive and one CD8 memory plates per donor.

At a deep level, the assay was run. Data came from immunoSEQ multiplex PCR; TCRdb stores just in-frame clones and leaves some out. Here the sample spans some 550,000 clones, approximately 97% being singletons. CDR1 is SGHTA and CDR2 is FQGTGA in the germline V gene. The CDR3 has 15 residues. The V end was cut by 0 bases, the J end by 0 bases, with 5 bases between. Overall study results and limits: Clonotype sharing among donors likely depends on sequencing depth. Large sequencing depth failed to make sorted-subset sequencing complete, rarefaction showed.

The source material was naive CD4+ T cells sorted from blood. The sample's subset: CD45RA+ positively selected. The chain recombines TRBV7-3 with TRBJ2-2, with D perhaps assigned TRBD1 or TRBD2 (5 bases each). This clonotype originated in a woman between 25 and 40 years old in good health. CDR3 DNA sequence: TGTGCCAGCAGCTTAACGGGGGCGAACACCGGGGAGCTGTTTTTT. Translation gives CASSLTGANTGELFF.